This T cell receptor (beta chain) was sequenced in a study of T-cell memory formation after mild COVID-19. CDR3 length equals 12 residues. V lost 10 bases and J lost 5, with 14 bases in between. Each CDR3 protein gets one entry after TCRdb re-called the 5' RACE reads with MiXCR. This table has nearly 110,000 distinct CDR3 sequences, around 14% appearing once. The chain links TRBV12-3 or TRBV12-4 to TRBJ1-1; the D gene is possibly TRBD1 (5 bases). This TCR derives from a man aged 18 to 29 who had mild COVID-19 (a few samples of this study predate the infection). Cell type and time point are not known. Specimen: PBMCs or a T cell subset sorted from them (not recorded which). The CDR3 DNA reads TGTGCCACCGCCCAGGGTTTGACTGAAGCTTTCTTT. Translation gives CATAQGLTEAFF.